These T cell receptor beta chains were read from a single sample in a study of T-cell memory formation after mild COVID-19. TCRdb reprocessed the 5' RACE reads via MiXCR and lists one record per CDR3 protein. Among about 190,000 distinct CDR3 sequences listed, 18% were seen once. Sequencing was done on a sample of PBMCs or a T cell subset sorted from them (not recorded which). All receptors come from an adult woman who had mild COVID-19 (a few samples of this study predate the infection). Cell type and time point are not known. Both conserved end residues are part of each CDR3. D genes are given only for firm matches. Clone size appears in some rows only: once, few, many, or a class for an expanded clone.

CDR3: CASSPTAGDFGNTIYF
DNA: TGTGCCAGCTCACCGACCGCGGGAGACTTTGGAAACACCATATATTTT
D: -
J: TRBJ1-3
V: TRBV18
size: few
length: 16

CDR3: CASSPTSGGSLTGELFF
DNA: TGTGCCAGCAGCCCGACTAGCGGGGGGTCTCTCACCGGGGAGCTGTTTTTT
D: TRBD2
J: TRBJ2-2
V: TRBV7-2
size: few
length: 17

CDR3: CASSKKGWATERPTSYEQYF
DNA: TGTGCCAGCAGCAAAAAGGGTTGGGCTACAGAGAGGCCGACCAGCTACGAGCAGTACTTC
D: -
J: TRBJ2-7
V: TRBV21-1
size: few
length: 20

CDR3: CSASRPGTEAFF
DNA: TGCAGTGCTAGTAGGCCCGGGACAGAAGCTTTCTTT
D: -
J: TRBJ1-1
V: TRBV20-1
size: -
length: 12

CDR3: CASSFGRQGEAFF
DNA: TGTGCCAGCAGTTTTGGACGGCAGGGTGAAGCTTTCTTT
D: -
J: TRBJ1-1
V: TRBV12-3/TRBV12-4
size: few
length: 13

CDR3: CASSPRQGSYNEQFF
DNA: TGTGCCAGCAGCCCTAGACAGGGTTCCTACAATGAGCAGTTCTTC
D: TRBD1
J: TRBJ2-1
V: TRBV7-6
size: many
length: 15

CDR3: CATAGVGDTQYF
DNA: TGTGCCACCGCAGGAGTAGGAGATACGCAGTATTTT
D: -
J: TRBJ2-3
V: TRBV24-1
size: -
length: 12

CDR3: CASSLQVETEAFF
DNA: TGTGCCAGCAGCTTACAGGTGGAAACTGAAGCTTTCTTT
D: -
J: TRBJ1-1
V: TRBV7-9
size: -
length: 13

CDR3: CSAPTNYGYTF
DNA: TGCAGTGCCCCCACCAACTATGGCTACACCTTC
D: -
J: TRBJ1-2
V: TRBV20-1
size: -
length: 11

CDR3: CASSPPPTGPNTEAFF
DNA: TGTGCCAGCAGCCCCCCCCCGACAGGGCCGAACACTGAAGCTTTCTTT
D: TRBD1
J: TRBJ1-1
V: TRBV5-4
size: -
length: 16

CDR3: CASSPLIYNEQFF
DNA: TGTGCCAGCTCACCACTGATATACAATGAGCAGTTCTTC
D: -
J: TRBJ2-1
V: TRBV18
size: few
length: 13

CDR3: CASSQGGVRTDTQYF
DNA: TGTGCCAGCAGCCAGGGGGGGGTTAGGACAGATACGCAGTATTTT
D: -
J: TRBJ2-3
V: TRBV7-3
size: -
length: 15

CDR3: CSVEDLRGLGANVLTF
DNA: TGCAGCGTTGAAGATCTGCGGGGGCTCGGGGCCAACGTCCTGACTTTC
D: -
J: TRBJ2-6
V: TRBV29-1
size: few
length: 16

CDR3: CASSSPDTNTEAFF
DNA: TGTGCCAGCAGTTCCCCAGACACGAACACTGAAGCTTTCTTT
D: -
J: TRBJ1-1
V: TRBV6-2/TRBV6-3
size: -
length: 14

CDR3: CASTLRSSGNSYEQYF
DNA: TGTGCCAGCACCCTGAGGTCTAGCGGAAACTCCTACGAGCAGTACTTC
D: TRBD2
J: TRBJ2-7
V: TRBV5-5
size: few
length: 16

CDR3: CSARDLRTGGFTEAFF
DNA: TGCAGTGCTAGAGATCTACGGACAGGGGGCTTTACTGAAGCTTTCTTT
D: TRBD1
J: TRBJ1-1
V: TRBV20-1
size: -
length: 16

CDR3: CASSPQGLAGGSSYEQYF
DNA: TGTGCCAGCAGTCCGCAGGGACTAGCGGGAGGGTCCTCCTACGAGCAGTACTTC
D: TRBD2
J: TRBJ2-7
V: TRBV28
size: few
length: 18

CDR3: CASSKLAGGYEQYF
DNA: TGCGCCAGCAGTAAACTAGCGGGAGGGTACGAGCAGTACTTC
D: TRBD2
J: TRBJ2-7
V: TRBV4-3
size: few
length: 14

CDR3: CSARGSHSGANVLTF
DNA: TGCAGTGCTAGGGGCTCCCACTCTGGGGCCAACGTCCTGACTTTC
D: -
J: TRBJ2-6
V: TRBV20-1
size: few
length: 15

CDR3: CASSLGPPGQGDSPLHF
DNA: TGTGCCAGCAGCTTAGGTCCACCGGGACAGGGTGATTCACCCCTCCACTTT
D: TRBD1
J: TRBJ1-6
V: TRBV7-6
size: -
length: 17

CDR3: CATSREGGAYNEQFF
DNA: TGTGCCACCAGCAGAGAGGGGGGGGCCTACAATGAGCAGTTCTTC
D: TRBD2
J: TRBJ2-1
V: TRBV15
size: few
length: 15

CDR3: CASSLEGRAHRGEQYF
DNA: TGCGCCAGCAGCCTAGAAGGCCGGGCCCATAGAGGCGAGCAGTACTTC
D: -
J: TRBJ2-7
V: TRBV4-1
size: -
length: 16

CDR3: CASRTSGRQETQYF
DNA: TGTGCCAGCCGGACTAGCGGGCGGCAAGAGACCCAGTACTTC
D: TRBD2
J: TRBJ2-5
V: TRBV6-2/TRBV6-3
size: -
length: 14

CDR3: CASSPDRTETQYF
DNA: TGTGCCAGCAGCCCGGACAGGACGGAGACCCAGTACTTC
D: TRBD1
J: TRBJ2-5
V: TRBV7-7
size: few
length: 13

CDR3: CASRRTSGRETQYF
DNA: TGTGCCAGCAGAAGGACTAGCGGGAGGGAGACCCAGTACTTC
D: TRBD2
J: TRBJ2-5
V: TRBV12-3/TRBV12-4
size: -
length: 14

CDR3: CASSLETGLGYTF
DNA: TGTGCCAGCAGTTTAGAAACAGGGTTGGGCTACACCTTC
D: -
J: TRBJ1-2
V: TRBV12-3/TRBV12-4
size: -
length: 13

CDR3: CSARQRGVGNQPQHF
DNA: TGCAGTGCTAGGCAAAGGGGGGTTGGCAATCAGCCCCAGCATTTT
D: -
J: TRBJ1-5
V: TRBV20-1
size: few
length: 15

CDR3: CASSRQGASPGNTIYF
DNA: TGTGCCAGCAGTAGGCAGGGGGCGAGCCCTGGAAACACCATATATTTT
D: TRBD1
J: TRBJ1-3
V: TRBV12-3/TRBV12-4
size: -
length: 16

CDR3: CASSHTQGALHEQYF
DNA: TGCGCCAGCAGCCACACACAGGGGGCGCTCCACGAGCAGTACTTC
D: TRBD1
J: TRBJ2-7
V: TRBV5-1
size: few
length: 15

CDR3: CASSLVTGGFNEQFF
DNA: TGTGCCAGCAGTTTGGTGACAGGGGGTTTCAATGAGCAGTTCTTC
D: TRBD1
J: TRBJ2-1
V: TRBV12-3/TRBV12-4
size: -
length: 15

CDR3: CASRPEGPFNYGYTF
DNA: TGTGCCAGCAGACCCGAGGGACCGTTTAACTATGGCTACACCTTC
D: -
J: TRBJ1-2
V: TRBV6-2/TRBV6-3
size: few
length: 15

CDR3: CSAADRETNQPQHF
DNA: TGCAGTGCCGCGGACAGGGAGACGAATCAGCCCCAGCATTTT
D: TRBD1
J: TRBJ1-5
V: TRBV20-1
size: -
length: 14